The 30 T cell receptor beta chains below come from one sample, sequenced in a study of blood T cell repertoires in COVID-19. The table came from immunoSEQ multiplex PCR; TCRdb's copy has only in-frame clones and leaves some out. The sample includes some 27,000 clones, approximately 67% seen only once; the top ten take approximately 16%. Sequencing input: peripheral blood. These receptors came from a human donor in a cohort sampled during active COVID-19.

The V gene is TRBV10-3, the J gene TRBJ1-2; D unresolved. This CDR3 contains 13 residues. V lost 2 bases to trimming and J lost 8 bases, with 12 bases between them. Germline V lookup: CDR1 ENHRY, CDR2 SYGVKD. CDR3 sequence (DNA): TGTGCCATCAGTGAGGGGCCCGGCCAGGGCTACACCTTC. It yields the protein CAISEGPGQGYTF.

The chain uses TRBV6-2 or TRBV6-3 and TRBJ1-1; maybe TRBD1 (5 bases). The V end lost 4 bases, the J end lost 6 bases, and 21 bases lay between the germline ends. CDR1 and CDR2 (germline): MNHEY, SVGEGT. The CDR3 is made up of 16 amino acids. CDR3 sequence (DNA): TGTGCCAGCAGTTGGGGACTCGGACAAGCCCGACCTGAAGCTTTCTTT. Translated: CASSWGLGQARPEAFF.

The genes are TRBV16 and TRBJ2-2; TRBD1 matches 8 bases. CDR1 is KGHSY and CDR2 is FQNENV in the germline V gene. The CDR3 has 15 residues. V was clipped by 4 bases and J by 5 bases; unmatched bases: 6. The CDR3 DNA sequence: TGTGCCAGCAGCCCCGACAGGGGTTGGACCGGGGAGCTGTTTTTT. Amino acids: CASSPDRGWTGELFF.

The chain recombines TRBV2 with TRBJ1-5; the match to TRBD1 covers 8 bases. In germline, CDR1 is SNHLY, CDR2 FYNNEI. This CDR3 comprises 14 residues. V lost 5 bases and J lost 5; bases outside the gene matches: 5. The CDR3 here is CASSSTGAYQPQHF. CDR3 nucleotides: TGTGCCAGCAGTTCGACAGGGGCTTATCAGCCCCAGCATTTT.

This clone was recorded only once. V gene TRBV9 combines with J gene TRBJ1-5, with D maybe TRBD1 (6 bases). The germline gives CDR1 SGDLS, CDR2 YYNGEE. CDR3 size: 13 residues. V lost 7 bases, J lost 4 bases, and 12 bases lay in between. The CDR3 reads CASARGGNQPQHF. CDR3 nucleotides: TGTGCCAGCGCTAGGGGGGGGAATCAGCCCCAGCATTTT. Looking up the rest from reference TRBV9 and TRBJ1-5 gives the full variable domain: DSGVTQTPKHLITATGQRVTLRCSPRSGDLSVYWYQQSLDQGLQFLIQYYNGEERAKGNILERFSAQQFPDLHSELNLSSLELGDSALYFCASARGGNQPQHFGDGTRLSIL.

J is TRBJ2-3 and V is TRBV18, with a possible D match to TRBD1 (6 bases). The CDR3 consists of 16 residues. With 0 bases removed from V and 0 bases from J, the gap between germline ends came to 10 bases. Germline CDR1 and CDR2: KGHSH and LQKENI. This chain's CDR3 is CASSPPMGASTDTQYF. The CDR3 DNA reads as TGTGCCAGCTCACCACCGATGGGGGCGAGCACAGATACGCAGTATTTT. Full variable domain (rest looked up from reference TRBV18 and TRBJ2-3): NAGVMQNPRHLVRRRGQEARLRCSPMKGHSHVYWYRQLPEEGLKFMVYLQKENIIDESGMPKERFSAEFPKEGPSILRIQQVVRGDSAAYFCASSPPMGASTDTQYFGPGTRLTVL.

This clone was counted a few times. The chain recombines TRBV29-1 with TRBJ2-2; weak D call: TRBD1 (5 bases). Germline V gene lookup returns CDR1 SQVTM and CDR2 ANQGSEA. The germline V and J ends were trimmed by 6 bases and 7 bases, with 9 bases remaining between them. There are 11 residues in the CDR3. The CDR3 DNA reads as TGCAGCGTCGAAAGGGGCGGGGAGCTGTTTTTT. Its translation is CSVERGGELFF.

The chain has TRBV3-1 (or the pseudogene TRBV3-2) and TRBJ2-3, with 8 bases that match TRBD2. Trimming took 4 bases from V and 6 from J; bases not matched to a gene: 6. This CDR3 is built from 14 residues. The germline V gene has CDR1 LGHDT and CDR2 YNNKEL (reference sequence). Here the CDR3 DNA reads TGTGCCAGCAGCCCCGTAGGCGGGGGGGATACGCAGTATTTT. Translating it yields CASSPVGGGDTQYF.

The chain couples TRBV7-9 to TRBJ2-7, with a tentative D call TRBD2 (5 bases). The germline V gene has CDR1 SEHNR and CDR2 FQNEAQ (reference sequence). The CDR3 totals 16 residues. Deletions cut 4 bases from V and 4 bases from J, with 20 bases between. CDR3 residues: CASSSGWLASSYEQYF. The CDR3, as DNA: TGTGCCAGCAGCTCCGGGTGGCTAGCATCTTCTTACGAGCAGTACTTC.

The V call is TRBV6-6, the J call TRBJ2-5, with TRBD2 as a possible D gene (5 bases). In germline, CDR1 is MNHNY, CDR2 SVGAGI (reference sequence). The CDR3 runs 12 residues. V lost 6 bases and J lost 4, with 9 bases in between. The CDR3: CASSRAGETQYF. The CDR3 DNA reads TGTGCCAGCAGCCGGGCGGGAGAGACCCAGTACTTC.

The gene calls are TRBV3-1 (or the pseudogene TRBV3-2) and TRBJ1-2; a possible D gene is TRBD1 (5 bases). Germline V gene data show CDR1 as LGHDT and CDR2 as YNNKEL (reference sequence). V lost 4 bases and J lost 1, with 13 bases in between. The CDR3 loop spans 15 amino acids. The CDR3 region is CASSPRAGINYGYTF. The CDR3 nucleotides are TGTGCCAGCAGCCCCCGCGCAGGGATTAACTATGGCTACACCTTC.

V gene TRBV9 combines with J gene TRBJ1-1; possible D gene TRBD1, 6 bases. CDR1 and CDR2 (germline): SGDLS, YYNGEE. CDR3 size: 15 residues. Trimming removed 0 bases from V and 7 bases from J, with 16 bases in between. The CDR3: CASSVGRAGDGEAFF. The CDR3 DNA reads as TGTGCCAGCAGCGTAGGAAGGGCAGGGGACGGTGAAGCTTTCTTT.

This clone has only a few counts. The CDR3 here is CASSLQGVGNTIYF. CDR3 bases: TGTGCCAGCAGCTTACAGGGGGTAGGAAACACCATATATTTT. The rearrangement joins TRBV7-2 to TRBJ1-3, with 7 bases identical to TRBD1. CDR1 is SGHTA and CDR2 is FQGNSA in the germline V gene. This CDR3 contains 14 residues. V lost 2 bases to trimming and J lost 4 bases; unmatched junction nucleotides: 2. Based on the CDR3 plus reference TRBV7-2 and TRBJ1-3, the full variable domain is GAGVSQSPSNKVTEKGKDVELRCDPISGHTALYWYRQSLGQGLEFLIYFQGNSAPDKSGLPSDRFSAERTGGSVSTLTIQRTQQEDSAVYLCASSLQGVGNTIYFGEGSWLTVV.

J is TRBJ2-5 and V is TRBV6-5; 8 nucleotides match TRBD2. J was trimmed by 5 bases and V by 6 bases; bases with no gene match: 8. Germline V lookup: CDR1 MNHEY, CDR2 SVGAGI. This CDR3 spans 14 amino acids. Written as DNA, the CDR3 is TGTGCCAGCAGGGGGACTAGGGGGTCCGAGACCCAGTACTTC. It codes for CASRGTRGSETQYF.

The J gene is TRBJ2-1, the V gene TRBV7-9, with TRBD2 identical over 13 bases. The CDR3 runs 17 residues. The trim removed 3 bases at V and 5 bases at J, leaving 7 bases unmatched. The germline V gene encodes CDR1 SEHNR and CDR2 FQNEAQ (reference sequence). This chain's CDR3 is CASSLTSGTSGDNEQFF. The CDR3 nucleotides read TGTGCCAGCAGCTTGACCTCCGGGACTAGCGGGGACAATGAGCAGTTCTTC.

About this clone: One end of the junction is discordant with germline, which a read error may explain. This rearrangement joins TRBV6-5 to TRBJ2-7; 11 bases fit TRBD1. CDR1 MNHEY and CDR2 SVGAGI come from the germline V gene. The CDR3 is 16 residues long. The CDR3 nucleotides read TGTGCCAGCAGTTATTCCTGGACAGGGGGCTCCAACGAGCAGTACTTC. It translates to CASSYSWTGGSNEQYF.

J is TRBJ2-6 and V is TRBV4-2; D unclear. The CDR3 is 15 residues long. The V gene's germline CDR1 is LGHNA and CDR2 YNFKEQ. Trimming took off 0 bases at V and 0 bases at J, with 3 bases between the two ends. The CDR3 region is CASSQDNSGANVLTF. In DNA form, the CDR3 reads TGTGCCAGCAGCCAAGACAACTCTGGGGCCAACGTCCTGACTTTC.

This sequence joins TRBV4-3 and TRBJ2-3; possibly TRBD1 for D (6 bases). This CDR3 is 13 amino acids long. Per the germline V gene, CDR1 is LGHNA and CDR2 is YSLEER. V was clipped by 2 bases and J by 6 bases, with 9 bases between them. The CDR3: CASSQTRGDTQYF. The CDR3 DNA reads TGCGCCAGCAGCCAAACTAGGGGGGATACGCAGTATTTT.

The chain employs TRBV7-2 and TRBJ2-1, with 8 bases fitting TRBD2. Germline V gene data show CDR1 as SGHTA and CDR2 as FQGNSA. The V and J ends lost 5 bases and 7 bases, in that order; junction bases with no gene match: 10. This CDR3 contains 15 residues. DNA for the CDR3: TGTGCCAGCAGCCTGAGCGGGAGTAGGGCGAATGAGCAGTTCTTC. Protein: CASSLSGSRANEQFF.

The chain joins TRBV7-3 to TRBJ2-2, with TRBD2 identical over 8 bases. CDR3 length equals 17 residues. Per germline, CDR1 SGHTA and CDR2 FQGTGA. V lost 5 bases to trimming and J lost 6 bases; unmatched junction nucleotides: 14. In nucleotides, the CDR3 is TGTGCCAGCAGCCTCCAGCCCGGGACTAGAATCCCCGGGGAGCTGTTTTTT. It translates to CASSLQPGTRIPGELFF.

The V gene is TRBV5-6, the J gene TRBJ1-5, with D maybe TRBD1 (6 bases). CDR1 is SGHDT and CDR2 is YYEEEE in the germline V gene. V was cut by 6 bases and J by 3 bases, with 13 bases left in between. CDR3 size: 14 residues. In DNA, the CDR3 is TGTGCCAGCATTCTACAGGGATCCAATCAGCCCCAGCATTTT. Its translation is CASILQGSNQPQHF.

This clone was seen only once. The V and J genes are TRBV5-5 and TRBJ2-1; possible D gene TRBD2, 5 bases. CDR1 is SGHKS, CDR2 YYEKEE, per germline (reference sequence). The CDR3 has 14 amino acids. The V end lost 1 base, the J end lost 5 bases, and 10 bases lay between the germline ends. The CDR3 nucleotides are TGTGCCAGCAGCTTGTCGGGGATGGACAATGAGCAGTTCTTC. It is translated as CASSLSGMDNEQFF.

V usage is TRBV6-5 and J usage is TRBJ1-2; TRBD1 is a possible D gene (6 bases). The CDR3 contains 13 residues. Trimming removed 6 bases at V and 6 bases at J, with 14 bases between. Per germline, CDR1 MNHEY and CDR2 SVGAGI. The CDR3, as DNA: TGTGCCAGCAGAAATCCAGGGGAACATGGCTACACCTTC. As protein: CASRNPGEHGYTF.

J is TRBJ2-3 and V is TRBV7-2; 15 nucleotides align to TRBD2. The germline gives CDR1 SGHTA, CDR2 FQGNSA. CDR3 length equals 19 residues. The V gene end was trimmed by 6 bases and the J gene end by 1 base; junction bases not matched to a gene: 11. The CDR3 nucleotides are TGTGCCAGCAGACAGCTACCGGGACTAGCGGGAGGTGGCACAGATACGCAGTATTTT. Protein: CASRQLPGLAGGGTDTQYF.

The chain employs TRBV7-9 and TRBJ2-1; TRBD2 matches at 8 bases. V gave up 5 bases and J gave up 9 bases; unmatched junction bases: 3. The CDR3 runs to 12 residues. Germline V CDR1 and CDR2: SEHNR, FQNEAQ (reference sequence). CDR3 nucleotide sequence: TGTGCCAGCAGCAAGAGCGGGAGTGAGCAGTTCTTC. Translated, it gives CASSKSGSEQFF.

The rearrangement uses TRBV7-2 and TRBJ2-7; 7 nucleotides agree with TRBD2. V dropped 5 bases and J dropped 0; count of bases not matched to a gene: 4. Germline assignment: CDR1 SGHTA and CDR2 FQGNSA. This CDR3 has 14 residues. The DNA of the CDR3 is TGTGCCAGCAGCACCTCTAGCGGCTCCTACGAGCAGTACTTC. Translation gives CASSTSSGSYEQYF.

The chain is built from TRBV2 and TRBJ1-4; D remains ambiguous. The V gene lost 8 bases and the J gene lost 0 bases, with 10 bases spanning the gap. The CDR3 loop spans 14 amino acids. Germline values: CDR1 SNHLY, CDR2 FYNNEI. The CDR3 coding sequence is TGTGCCAGCCGCTCAGAAGCAACTAATGAAAAACTGTTTTTT. It encodes CASRSEATNEKLFF.

V gene TRBV10-2 combines with J gene TRBJ1-2; 7 bases match TRBD1. J was trimmed by 6 bases and V by 6 bases; bases with no gene match: 10. CDR1 WSHSY and CDR2 SAAADI come from the germline V gene. The CDR3 is made up of 14 amino acids. CDR3 in amino acids: CASSPTGYQDGYTF. The CDR3 DNA reads as TGCGCCAGCAGCCCGACAGGGTATCAAGATGGCTACACCTTC.

This clone has only a few counts. The CDR3 sequence: CASSPERGQPQHF. The CDR3 DNA reads as TGTGCCAGCAGCCCCGAAAGGGGCCAGCCCCAGCATTTT. The rearrangement uses TRBV7-3 and TRBJ1-5; a weak D match, TRBD1 (5 bases). Germline V gene lookup returns CDR1 SGHTA and CDR2 FQGTGA. The CDR3 spans 13 residues. V lost 5 bases, J lost 7 bases, and 12 bases lay in between. Combining the CDR3 with reference TRBV7-3 and TRBJ1-5 gives the whole variable domain GAGVSQTPSNKVTEKGKYVELRCDPISGHTALYWYRQSLGQGPEFLIYFQGTGAADDSGLPNDRFFAVRPEGSVSTLKIQRTERGDSAVYLCASSPERGQPQHFGDGTRLSIL.

The V and J genes are TRBV14 and TRBJ2-1; TRBD2 agrees at 13 bases. The CDR3 is made up of 15 amino acids. The germline V gene encodes CDR1 SGHDN and CDR2 FVKESK. Unmatched junction bases numbered 11, after V lost 6 bases and J lost 12 bases. Here the CDR3 reads CASRRTSGSPYGQFF. In DNA form, the CDR3 reads TGTGCCAGCAGGCGGACTAGCGGGAGTCCCTACGGGCAGTTCTTC.